This passage covers 3 T cell receptor beta chains from one sample sequenced in a study of T cells after yellow fever vaccination. TCRdb re-analysed the 5' RACE reads in MiXCR, keeping a single row per CDR3 protein. The sample shows more than 300,000 distinct CDR3 sequences, about 10% of them seen only once. The sample was CD4+ T cells sorted from PBMCs, taken 45 days after the yellow fever booster vaccination. The receptors shown here come from a man between 18 and 35 years old who received the YFV17D yellow fever vaccine.

V usage is TRBV7-9 and J usage is TRBJ2-6; 7 bases line up with TRBD1. Germline CDR1 and CDR2: SEHNR and FQNEAQ (reference sequence). The junction had 4 bases not matched to a gene; V was cut back by 8 bases and J by 0 bases. The CDR3 has 15 amino acids. CDR3 sequence reads: CASDRASSGANVLTF. Written as DNA, the CDR3 is TGTGCCAGCGACAGGGCAAGCTCTGGGGCCAACGTCCTGACTTTC.

This clonotype was counted only a few times. The chain links TRBV4-3 to TRBJ2-1; no clear D gene. Between the trimmed V and J ends, which lost 3 bases and 0 bases, there was a span of 12 bases. This CDR3 is built from 16 residues. Germline-derived CDR1 and CDR2 are LGHNA and YSLEER. The CDR3 DNA follows: TGCGCCAGCAGCCACGGTAATTCGGGCTCCTACAATGAGCAGTTCTTC. Protein product: CASSHGNSGSYNEQFF.

This clonotype was observed a handful of times. The chain combines TRBV18 with TRBJ1-1; 7 nucleotides agree with TRBD1. The germline CDR1 and CDR2 sequences are KGHSH and LQKENI. The CDR3 runs to 13 residues. V trimming: 4 bases; J trimming: 5 bases; junction bases outside the gene matches: 4. CDR3 in DNA: TGTGCCAGCTCACGAGCAGGGGGAACTGAAGCTTTCTTT. It encodes CASSRAGGTEAFF.